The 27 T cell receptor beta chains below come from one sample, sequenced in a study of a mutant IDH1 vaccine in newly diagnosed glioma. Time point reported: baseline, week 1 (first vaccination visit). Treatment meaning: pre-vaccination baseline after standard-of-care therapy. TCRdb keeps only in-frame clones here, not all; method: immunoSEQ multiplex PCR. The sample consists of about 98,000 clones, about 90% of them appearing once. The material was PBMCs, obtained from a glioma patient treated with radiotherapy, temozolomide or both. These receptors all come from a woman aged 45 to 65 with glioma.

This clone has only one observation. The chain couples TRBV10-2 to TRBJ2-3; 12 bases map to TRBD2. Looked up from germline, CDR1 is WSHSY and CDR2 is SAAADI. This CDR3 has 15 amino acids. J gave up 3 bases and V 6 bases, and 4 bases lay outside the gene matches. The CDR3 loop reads CASSLTSGRTDTQYF. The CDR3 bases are TGCGCCAGCAGCCTGACTAGCGGGAGAACAGATACGCAGTATTTT.

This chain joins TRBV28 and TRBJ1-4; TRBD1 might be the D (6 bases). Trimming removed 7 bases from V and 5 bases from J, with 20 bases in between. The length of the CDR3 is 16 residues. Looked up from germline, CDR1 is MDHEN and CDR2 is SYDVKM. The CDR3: CASTQQGNKGNEKLFF. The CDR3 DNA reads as TGTGCCAGCACCCAGCAGGGGAATAAGGGGAATGAAAAACTGTTTTTT.

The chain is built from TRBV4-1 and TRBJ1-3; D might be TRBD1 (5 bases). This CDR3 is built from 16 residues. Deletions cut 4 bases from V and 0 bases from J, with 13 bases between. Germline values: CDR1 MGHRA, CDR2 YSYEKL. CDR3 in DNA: TGCGCCAGCAGCCCCGGGACGGAGGTCTCTGGAAACACCATATATTTT. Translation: CASSPGTEVSGNTIYF.

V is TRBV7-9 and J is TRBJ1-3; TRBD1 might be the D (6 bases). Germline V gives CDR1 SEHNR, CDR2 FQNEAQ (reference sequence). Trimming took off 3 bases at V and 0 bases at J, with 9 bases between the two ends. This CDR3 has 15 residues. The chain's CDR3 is CASSFRGSSGNTIYF. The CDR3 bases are TGTGCCAGCAGCTTCAGGGGAAGCTCTGGAAACACCATATATTTT.

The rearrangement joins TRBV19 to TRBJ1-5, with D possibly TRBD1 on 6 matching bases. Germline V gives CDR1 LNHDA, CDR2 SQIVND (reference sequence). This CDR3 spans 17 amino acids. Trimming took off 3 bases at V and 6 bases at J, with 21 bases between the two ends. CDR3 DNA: TGTGCCAGTAGTATTAATGGTGTCGGGGGGGCGGGTCAGCCCCAGCATTTT. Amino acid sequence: CASSINGVGGAGQPQHF.

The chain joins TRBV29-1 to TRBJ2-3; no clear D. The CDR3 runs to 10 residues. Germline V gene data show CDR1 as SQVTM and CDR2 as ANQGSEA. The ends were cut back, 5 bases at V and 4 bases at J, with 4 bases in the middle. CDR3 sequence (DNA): TGCAGCGTTTACTCAGATACGCAGTATTTT. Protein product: CSVYSDTQYF.

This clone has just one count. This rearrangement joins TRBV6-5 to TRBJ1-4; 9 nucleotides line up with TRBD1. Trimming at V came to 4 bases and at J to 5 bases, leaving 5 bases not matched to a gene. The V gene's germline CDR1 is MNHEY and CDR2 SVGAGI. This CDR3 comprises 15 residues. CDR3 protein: CASSFSGTGNEKLFF. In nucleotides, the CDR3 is TGTGCCAGCAGTTTCTCCGGGACAGGGAATGAAAAACTGTTTTTT.

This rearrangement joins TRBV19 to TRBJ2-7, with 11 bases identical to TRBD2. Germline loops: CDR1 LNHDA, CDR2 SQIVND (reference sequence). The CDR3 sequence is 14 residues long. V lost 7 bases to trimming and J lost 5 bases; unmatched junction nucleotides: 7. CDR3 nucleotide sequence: TGTGCCAGTACTACTAGCGGGAGTGGCAACGAGCAGTACTTC. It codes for CASTTSGSGNEQYF.

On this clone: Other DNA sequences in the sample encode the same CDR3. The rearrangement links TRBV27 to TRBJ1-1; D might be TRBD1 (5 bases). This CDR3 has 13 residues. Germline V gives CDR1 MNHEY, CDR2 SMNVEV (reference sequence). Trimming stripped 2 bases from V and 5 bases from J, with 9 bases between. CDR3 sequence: CASSLGGITEAFF. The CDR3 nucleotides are TGTGCCAGCAGTTTAGGGGGGATAACTGAAGCTTTCTTT.

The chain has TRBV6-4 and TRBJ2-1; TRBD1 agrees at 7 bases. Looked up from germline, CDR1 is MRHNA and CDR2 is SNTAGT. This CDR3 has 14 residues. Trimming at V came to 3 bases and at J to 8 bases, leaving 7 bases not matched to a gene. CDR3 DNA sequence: TGTGCCAGCAGTGAACAGGGGATTTCGGATGAGCAGTTCTTC. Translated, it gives CASSEQGISDEQFF.

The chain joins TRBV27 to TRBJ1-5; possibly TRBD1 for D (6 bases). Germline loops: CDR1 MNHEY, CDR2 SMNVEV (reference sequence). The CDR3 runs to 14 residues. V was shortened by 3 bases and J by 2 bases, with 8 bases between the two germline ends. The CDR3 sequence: CASSFSGGNQPQHF. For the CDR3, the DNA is TGTGCCAGCAGTTTTTCAGGGGGCAATCAGCCCCAGCATTTT.

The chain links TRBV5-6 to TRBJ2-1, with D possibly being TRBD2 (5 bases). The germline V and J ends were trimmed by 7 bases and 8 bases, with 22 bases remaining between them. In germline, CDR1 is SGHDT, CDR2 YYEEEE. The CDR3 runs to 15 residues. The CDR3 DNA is TGTGCCAGCTGGCTGTCGGGATCCCGTCGGGATGAGCAGTTCTTC. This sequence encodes CASWLSGSRRDEQFF.

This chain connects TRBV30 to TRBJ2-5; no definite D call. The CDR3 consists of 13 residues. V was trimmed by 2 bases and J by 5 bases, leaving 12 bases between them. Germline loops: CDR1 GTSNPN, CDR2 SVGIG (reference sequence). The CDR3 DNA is TGTGCCTGGAGTACTGGCGGCCCGGAGACCCAGTACTTC. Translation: CAWSTGGPETQYF.

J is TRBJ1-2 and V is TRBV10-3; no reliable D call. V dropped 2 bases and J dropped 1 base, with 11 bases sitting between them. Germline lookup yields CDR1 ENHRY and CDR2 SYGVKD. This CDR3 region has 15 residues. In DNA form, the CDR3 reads TGTGCCATCAGTGAGGATGGAGGCGGTAACTATGGCTACACCTTC. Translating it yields CAISEDGGGNYGYTF.

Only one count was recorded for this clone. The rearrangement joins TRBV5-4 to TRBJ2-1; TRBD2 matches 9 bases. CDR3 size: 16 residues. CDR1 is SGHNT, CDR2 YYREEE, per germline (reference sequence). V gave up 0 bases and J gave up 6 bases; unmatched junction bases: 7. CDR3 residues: CASSLGRLAGVNEQFF. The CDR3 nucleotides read TGTGCCAGCAGCTTGGGCCGATTAGCGGGAGTCAATGAGCAGTTCTTC.

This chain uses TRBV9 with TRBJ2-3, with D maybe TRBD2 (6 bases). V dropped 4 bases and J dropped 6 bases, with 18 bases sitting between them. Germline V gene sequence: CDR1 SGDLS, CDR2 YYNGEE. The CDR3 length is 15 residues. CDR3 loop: CASSRQMGEADTQYF. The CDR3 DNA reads TGTGCCAGCAGCCGCCAGATGGGGGAGGCGGATACGCAGTATTTT.

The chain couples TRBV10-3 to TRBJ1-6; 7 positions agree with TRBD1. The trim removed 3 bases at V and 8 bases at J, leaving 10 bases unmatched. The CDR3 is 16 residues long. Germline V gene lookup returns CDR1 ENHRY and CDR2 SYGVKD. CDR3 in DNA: TGTGCCATCAGTGACCCCGCTAGGGGGCTCGATTCACCCCTCCACTTT. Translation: CAISDPARGLDSPLHF.

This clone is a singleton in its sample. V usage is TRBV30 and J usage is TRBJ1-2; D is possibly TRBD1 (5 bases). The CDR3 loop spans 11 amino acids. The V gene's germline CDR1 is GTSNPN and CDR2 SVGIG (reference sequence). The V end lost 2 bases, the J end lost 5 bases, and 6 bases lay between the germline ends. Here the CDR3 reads CAWSRQYGYTF. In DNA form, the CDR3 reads TGTGCCTGGAGTCGACAGTATGGCTACACCTTC.

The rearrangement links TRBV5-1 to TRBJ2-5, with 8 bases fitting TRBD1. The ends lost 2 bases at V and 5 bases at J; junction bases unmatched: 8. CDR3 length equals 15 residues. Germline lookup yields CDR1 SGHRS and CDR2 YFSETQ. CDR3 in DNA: TGCGCCAGCAGCTTTTGGCAGGGGGCAGGGGAGACCCAGTACTTC. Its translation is CASSFWQGAGETQYF.

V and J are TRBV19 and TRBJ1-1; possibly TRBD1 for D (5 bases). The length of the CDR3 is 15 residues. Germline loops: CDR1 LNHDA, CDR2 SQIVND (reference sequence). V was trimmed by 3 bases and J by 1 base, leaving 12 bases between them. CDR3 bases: TGTGCCAGTAGTATTTGGGCAGGGAGGAACACTGAAGCTTTCTTT. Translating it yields CASSIWAGRNTEAFF.

The CDR3 DNA follows: TGCGCCAGCAGCCATGGGACCGTACTCTATGACAATGAGCAGTTCTTC. Its translation: CASSHGTVLYDNEQFF. This rearrangement joins TRBV4-1 to TRBJ2-1, with D perhaps given as TRBD1 or TRBD2 (5 bases each). The germline V and J ends were trimmed by 3 bases and 5 bases, with 17 bases remaining between them. The CDR3 sequence is 16 residues long. Germline CDR1 reads MGHRA; CDR2 reads YSYEKL.

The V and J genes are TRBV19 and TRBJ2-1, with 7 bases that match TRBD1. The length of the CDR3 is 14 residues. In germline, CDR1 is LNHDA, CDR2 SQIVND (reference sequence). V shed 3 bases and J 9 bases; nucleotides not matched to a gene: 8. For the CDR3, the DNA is TGTGCCAGTAGTATTATCGACAGGGAGCCTGAGCAGTTCTTC. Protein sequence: CASSIIDREPEQFF.

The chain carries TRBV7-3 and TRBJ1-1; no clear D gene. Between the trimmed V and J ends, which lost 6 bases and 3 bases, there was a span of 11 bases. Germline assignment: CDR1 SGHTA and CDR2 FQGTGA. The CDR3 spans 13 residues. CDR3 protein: CASRLSRDTEAFF. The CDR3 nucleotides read TGTGCCAGCAGATTGTCCCGGGACACTGAAGCTTTCTTT.

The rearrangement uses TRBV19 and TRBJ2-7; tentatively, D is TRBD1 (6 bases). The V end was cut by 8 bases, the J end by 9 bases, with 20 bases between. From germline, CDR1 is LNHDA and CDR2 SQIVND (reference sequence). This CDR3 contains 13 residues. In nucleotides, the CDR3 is TGTGCCAGTGGACAGAGCCCCCTCTTTGGGCAGTACTTC. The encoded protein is CASGQSPLFGQYF.

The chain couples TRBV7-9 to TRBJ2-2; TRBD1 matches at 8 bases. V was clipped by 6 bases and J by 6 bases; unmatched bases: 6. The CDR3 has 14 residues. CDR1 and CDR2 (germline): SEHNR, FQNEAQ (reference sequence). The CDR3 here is CASRGQGPPGELFF. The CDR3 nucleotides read TGTGCCAGCAGAGGACAGGGCCCCCCCGGGGAGCTGTTTTTT.

The CDR3 loop reads CASGLVQRWTSGLGSYNEQFF. CDR3 DNA: TGTGCTAGTGGTTTGGTACAAAGATGGACTAGCGGTCTGGGGTCCTACAATGAGCAGTTCTTC. The rearrangement links TRBV12-5 to TRBJ2-1; 10 bases agree with TRBD2. This CDR3 is 21 amino acids long. V trimming: 0 bases; J trimming: 1 base; junction bases outside the gene matches: 15. Germline CDR1 reads LGHNT; CDR2 reads FRNRAP.

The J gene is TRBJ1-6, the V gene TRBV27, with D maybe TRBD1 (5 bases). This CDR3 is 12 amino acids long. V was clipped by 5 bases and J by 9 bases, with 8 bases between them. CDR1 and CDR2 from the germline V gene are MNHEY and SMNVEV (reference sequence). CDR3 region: CASSRGSSPLHF. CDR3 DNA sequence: TGTGCCAGCAGTCGGGGGTCTTCACCCCTCCACTTT.